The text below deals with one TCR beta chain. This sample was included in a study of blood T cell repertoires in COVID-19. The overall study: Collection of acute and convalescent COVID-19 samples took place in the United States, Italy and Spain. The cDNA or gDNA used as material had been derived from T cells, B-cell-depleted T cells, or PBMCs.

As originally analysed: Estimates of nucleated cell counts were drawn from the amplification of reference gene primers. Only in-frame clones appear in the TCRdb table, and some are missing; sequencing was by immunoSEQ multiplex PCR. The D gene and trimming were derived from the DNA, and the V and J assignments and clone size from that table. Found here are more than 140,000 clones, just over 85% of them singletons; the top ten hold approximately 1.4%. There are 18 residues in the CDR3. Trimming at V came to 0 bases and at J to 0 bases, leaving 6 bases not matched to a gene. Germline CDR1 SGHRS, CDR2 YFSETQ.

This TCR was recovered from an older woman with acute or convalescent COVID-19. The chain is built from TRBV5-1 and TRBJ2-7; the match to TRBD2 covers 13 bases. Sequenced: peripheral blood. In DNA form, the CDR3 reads TGCGCCAGCAGCTTGGGACTAGCGGGGGGCACTTACTCCTACGAGCAGTACTTC. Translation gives CASSLGLAGGTYSYEQYF.